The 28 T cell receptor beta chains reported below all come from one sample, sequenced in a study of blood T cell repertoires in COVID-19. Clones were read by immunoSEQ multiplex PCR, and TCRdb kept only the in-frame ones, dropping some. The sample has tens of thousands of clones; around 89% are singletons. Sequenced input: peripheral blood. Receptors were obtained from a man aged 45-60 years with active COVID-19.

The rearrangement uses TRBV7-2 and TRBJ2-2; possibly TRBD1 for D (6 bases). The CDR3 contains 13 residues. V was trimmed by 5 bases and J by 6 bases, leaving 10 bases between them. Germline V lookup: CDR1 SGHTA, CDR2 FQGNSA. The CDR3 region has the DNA TGTGCCAGCAGCACAAAGGGGGCCGGGGAGCTGTTTTTT. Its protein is CASSTKGAGELFF.

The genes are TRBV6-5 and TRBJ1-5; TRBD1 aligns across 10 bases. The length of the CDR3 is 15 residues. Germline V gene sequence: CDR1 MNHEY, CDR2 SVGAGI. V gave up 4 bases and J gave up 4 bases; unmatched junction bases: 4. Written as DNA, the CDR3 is TGTGCCAGCAGTTCCCGGGACAGGGGAAATCAGCCCCAGCATTTT. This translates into CASSSRDRGNQPQHF.

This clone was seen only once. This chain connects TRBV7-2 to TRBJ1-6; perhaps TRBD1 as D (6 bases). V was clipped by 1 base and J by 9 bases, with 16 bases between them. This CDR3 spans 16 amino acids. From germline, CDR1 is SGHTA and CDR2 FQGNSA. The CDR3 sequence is CASSLGGPSAGSPLHF. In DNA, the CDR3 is TGTGCCAGCAGCTTAGGGGGGCCTTCTGCCGGTTCACCCCTCCACTTT. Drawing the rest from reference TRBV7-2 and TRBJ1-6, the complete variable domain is GAGVSQSPSNKVTEKGKDVELRCDPISGHTALYWYRQSLGQGLEFLIYFQGNSAPDKSGLPSDRFSAERTGGSVSTLTIQRTQQEDSAVYLCASSLGGPSAGSPLHFGNGTRLTVT.

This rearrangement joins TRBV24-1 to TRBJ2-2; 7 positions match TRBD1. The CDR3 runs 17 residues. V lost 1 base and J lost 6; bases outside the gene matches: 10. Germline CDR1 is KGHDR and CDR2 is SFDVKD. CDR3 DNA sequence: TGTGCCACCAGTGATTTATCGACAGGGCGGCGAGCCGGGGAGCTGTTTTTT. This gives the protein CATSDLSTGRRAGELFF.

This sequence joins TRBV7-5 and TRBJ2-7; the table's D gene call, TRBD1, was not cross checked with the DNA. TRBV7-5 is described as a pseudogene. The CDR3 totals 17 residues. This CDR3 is CARSLAAFRLETYEQYF. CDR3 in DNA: TGTGCCAGAAGCTTAGCCGCCTTCAGGTTAGAGACCTACGAGCAGTACTTC.

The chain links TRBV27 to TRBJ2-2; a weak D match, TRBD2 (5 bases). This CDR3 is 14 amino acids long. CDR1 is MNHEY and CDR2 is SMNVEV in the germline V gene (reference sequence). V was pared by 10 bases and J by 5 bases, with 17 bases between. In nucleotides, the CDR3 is TGTGCCACCCAACGGGAAGGGTGGACCGGGGAGCTGTTTTTT. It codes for CATQREGWTGELFF.

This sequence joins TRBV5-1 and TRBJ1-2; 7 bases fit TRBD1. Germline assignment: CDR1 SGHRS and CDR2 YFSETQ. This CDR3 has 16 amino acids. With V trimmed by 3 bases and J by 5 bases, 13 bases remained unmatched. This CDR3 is CASSSAPGQSYYGYTF. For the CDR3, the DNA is TGCGCCAGCAGCTCTGCTCCGGGACAGAGTTATTATGGCTACACCTTC.

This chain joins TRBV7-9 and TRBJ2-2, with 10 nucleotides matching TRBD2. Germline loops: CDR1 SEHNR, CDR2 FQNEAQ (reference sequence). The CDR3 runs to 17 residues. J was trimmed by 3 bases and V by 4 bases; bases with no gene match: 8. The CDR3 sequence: CASSYRHTSGDTGELFF. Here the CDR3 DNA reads TGTGCCAGCAGCTATCGACACACTAGCGGGGACACCGGGGAGCTGTTTTTT. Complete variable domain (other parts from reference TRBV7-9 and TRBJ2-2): DTGVSQNPRHKITKRGQNVTFRCDPISEHNRLYWYRQTLGQGPEFLTYFQNEAQLEKSRLLSDRFSAERPKGSFSTLEIQRTEQGDSAMYLCASSYRHTSGDTGELFFGEGSRLTVL.

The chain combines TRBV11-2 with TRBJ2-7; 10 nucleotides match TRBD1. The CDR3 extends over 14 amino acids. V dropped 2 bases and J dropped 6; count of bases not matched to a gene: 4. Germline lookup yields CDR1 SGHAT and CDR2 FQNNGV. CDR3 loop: CASSLRDRGSEQYF. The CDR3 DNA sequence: TGTGCCAGCAGCTTACGGGACAGGGGATCCGAGCAGTACTTC.

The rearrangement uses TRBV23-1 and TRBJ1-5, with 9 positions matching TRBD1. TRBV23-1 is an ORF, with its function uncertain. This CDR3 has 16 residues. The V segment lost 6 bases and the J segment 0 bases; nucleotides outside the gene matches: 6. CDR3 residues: CASSRPGQGSNQPQHF. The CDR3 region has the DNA TGCGCCAGCAGCCGACCGGGACAGGGTAGCAATCAGCCCCAGCATTTT.

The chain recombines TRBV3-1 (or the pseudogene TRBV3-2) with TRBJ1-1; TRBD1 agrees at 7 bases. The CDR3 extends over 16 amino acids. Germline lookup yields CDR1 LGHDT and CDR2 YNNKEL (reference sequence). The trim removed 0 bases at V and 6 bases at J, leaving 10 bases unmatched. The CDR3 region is CASSQDIARGRSEAFF. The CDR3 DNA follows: TGTGCCAGCAGCCAAGATATCGCGAGGGGGCGATCTGAAGCTTTCTTT.

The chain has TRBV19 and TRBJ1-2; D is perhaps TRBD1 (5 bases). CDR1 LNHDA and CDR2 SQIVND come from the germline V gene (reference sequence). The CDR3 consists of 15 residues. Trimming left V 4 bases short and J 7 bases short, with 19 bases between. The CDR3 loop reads CASSNLLGGSSGYTF. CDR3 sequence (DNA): TGTGCCAGTAGTAACCTCCTTGGGGGGTCTAGTGGCTACACCTTC.

The CDR3 DNA is TGCAGCGTTCAGGGCAGCAGCACAGATACGCAGTATTTT. It yields the protein CSVQGSSTDTQYF. The rearrangement uses TRBV29-1 and TRBJ2-3, with D possibly being TRBD1 (5 bases). The germline gives CDR1 SQVTM, CDR2 ANQGSEA. The CDR3 contains 13 residues. Trimming stripped 5 bases from V and 0 bases from J, with 9 bases between.

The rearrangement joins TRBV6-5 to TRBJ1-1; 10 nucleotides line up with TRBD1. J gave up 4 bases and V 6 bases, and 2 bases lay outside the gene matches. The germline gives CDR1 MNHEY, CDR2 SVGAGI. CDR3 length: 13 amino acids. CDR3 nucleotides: TGTGCCAGCAGGGACAGGGGGGGCACTGAAGCTTTCTTT. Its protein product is CASRDRGGTEAFF.

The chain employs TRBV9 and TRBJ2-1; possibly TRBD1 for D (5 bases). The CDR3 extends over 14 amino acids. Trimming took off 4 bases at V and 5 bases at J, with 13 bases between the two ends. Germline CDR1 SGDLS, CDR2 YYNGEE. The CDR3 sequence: CASSPIPTDNEQFF. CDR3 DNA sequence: TGTGCCAGCAGCCCTATCCCGACAGACAATGAGCAGTTCTTC.

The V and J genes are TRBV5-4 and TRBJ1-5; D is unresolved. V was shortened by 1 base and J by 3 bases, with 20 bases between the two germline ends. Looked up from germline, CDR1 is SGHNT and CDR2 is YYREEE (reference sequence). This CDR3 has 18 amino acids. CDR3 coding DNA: TGTGCCAGCAGCTTGCGTGGATCCGAGACACCAGACAATCAGCCCCAGCATTTT. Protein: CASSLRGSETPDNQPQHF.

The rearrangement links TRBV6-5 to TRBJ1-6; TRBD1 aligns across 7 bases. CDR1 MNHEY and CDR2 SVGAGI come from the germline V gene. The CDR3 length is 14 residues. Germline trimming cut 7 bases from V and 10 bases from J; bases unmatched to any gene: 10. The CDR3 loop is CASTTRQGQSPLHF. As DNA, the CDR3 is TGTGCCAGCACCACCAGACAGGGACAATCACCCCTCCACTTT.

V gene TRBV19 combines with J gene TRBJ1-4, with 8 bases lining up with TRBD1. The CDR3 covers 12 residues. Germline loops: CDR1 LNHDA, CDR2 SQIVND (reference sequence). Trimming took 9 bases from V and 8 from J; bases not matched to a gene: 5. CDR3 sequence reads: CASRGDREKLFF. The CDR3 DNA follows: TGTGCCAGCCGAGGGGACAGGGAAAAACTGTTTTTT.

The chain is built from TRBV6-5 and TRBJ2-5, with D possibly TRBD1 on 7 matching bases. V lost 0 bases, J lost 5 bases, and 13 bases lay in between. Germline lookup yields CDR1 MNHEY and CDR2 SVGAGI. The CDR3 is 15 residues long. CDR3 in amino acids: CASSYSARGDETQYF. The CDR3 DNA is TGTGCCAGCAGTTACTCGGCCAGGGGGGATGAGACCCAGTACTTC.

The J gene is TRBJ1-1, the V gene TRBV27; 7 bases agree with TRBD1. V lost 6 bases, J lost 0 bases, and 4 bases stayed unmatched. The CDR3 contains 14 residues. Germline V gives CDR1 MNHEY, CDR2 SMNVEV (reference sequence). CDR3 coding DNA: TGTGCCAGCAGCCCCGGGACAGTGAACACTGAAGCTTTCTTT. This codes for CASSPGTVNTEAFF.

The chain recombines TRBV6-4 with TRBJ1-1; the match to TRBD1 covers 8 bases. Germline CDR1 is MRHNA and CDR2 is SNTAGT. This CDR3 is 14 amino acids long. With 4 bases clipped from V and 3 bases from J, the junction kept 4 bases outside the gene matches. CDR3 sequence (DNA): TGTGCCAGCAGTGTGACAGGGGTCCACACTGAAGCTTTCTTT. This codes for CASSVTGVHTEAFF.

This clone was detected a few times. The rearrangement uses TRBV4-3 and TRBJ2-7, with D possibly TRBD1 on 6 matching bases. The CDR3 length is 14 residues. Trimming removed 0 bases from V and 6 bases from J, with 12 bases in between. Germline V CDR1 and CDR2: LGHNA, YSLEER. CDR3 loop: CASSQDRGLGEQYF. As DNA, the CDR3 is TGCGCCAGCAGCCAAGACAGGGGTTTGGGCGAGCAGTACTTC.

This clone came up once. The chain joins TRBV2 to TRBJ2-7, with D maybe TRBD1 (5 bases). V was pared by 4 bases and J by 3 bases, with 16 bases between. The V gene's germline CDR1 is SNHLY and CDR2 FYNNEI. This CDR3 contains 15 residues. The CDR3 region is CASSAIIQGDYEQYF. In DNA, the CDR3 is TGTGCCAGCAGTGCCATCATTCAGGGCGACTACGAGCAGTACTTC.

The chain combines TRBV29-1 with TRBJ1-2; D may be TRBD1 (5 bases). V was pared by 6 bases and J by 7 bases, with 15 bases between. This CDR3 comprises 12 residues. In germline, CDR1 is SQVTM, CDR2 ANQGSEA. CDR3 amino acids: CSVGGAGPGYTF. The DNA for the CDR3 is TGCAGCGTAGGAGGGGCAGGGCCTGGCTACACCTTC.

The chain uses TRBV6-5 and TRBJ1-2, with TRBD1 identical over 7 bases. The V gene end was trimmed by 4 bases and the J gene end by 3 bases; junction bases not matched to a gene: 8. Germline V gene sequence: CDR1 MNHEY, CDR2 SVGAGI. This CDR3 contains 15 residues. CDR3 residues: CASSFRDRADYGYTF. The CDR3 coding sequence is TGTGCCAGCAGTTTCAGAGACAGGGCAGACTATGGCTACACCTTC.

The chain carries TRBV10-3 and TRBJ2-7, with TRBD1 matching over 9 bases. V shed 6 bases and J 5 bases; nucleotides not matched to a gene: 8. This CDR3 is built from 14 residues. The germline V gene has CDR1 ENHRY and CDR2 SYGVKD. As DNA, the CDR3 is TGTGCCATCAGGGACGGGACAGGGCCCGACGAGCAGTACTTC. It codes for CAIRDGTGPDEQYF.

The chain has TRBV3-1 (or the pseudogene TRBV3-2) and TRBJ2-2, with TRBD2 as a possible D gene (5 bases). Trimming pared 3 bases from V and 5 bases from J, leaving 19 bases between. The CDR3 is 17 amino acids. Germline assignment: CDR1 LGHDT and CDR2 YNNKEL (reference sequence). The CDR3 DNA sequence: TGTGCCAGCAGCCAGGATACTAGTCCTCTGCGGACCGGGGAGCTGTTTTTT. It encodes CASSQDTSPLRTGELFF.

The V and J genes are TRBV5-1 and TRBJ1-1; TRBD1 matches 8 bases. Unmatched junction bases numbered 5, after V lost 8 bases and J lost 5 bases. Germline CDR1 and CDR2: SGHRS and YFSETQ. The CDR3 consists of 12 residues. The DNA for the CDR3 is TGCGCCAGTGGGACAGGAGGAACTGAAGCTTTCTTT. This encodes CASGTGGTEAFF.